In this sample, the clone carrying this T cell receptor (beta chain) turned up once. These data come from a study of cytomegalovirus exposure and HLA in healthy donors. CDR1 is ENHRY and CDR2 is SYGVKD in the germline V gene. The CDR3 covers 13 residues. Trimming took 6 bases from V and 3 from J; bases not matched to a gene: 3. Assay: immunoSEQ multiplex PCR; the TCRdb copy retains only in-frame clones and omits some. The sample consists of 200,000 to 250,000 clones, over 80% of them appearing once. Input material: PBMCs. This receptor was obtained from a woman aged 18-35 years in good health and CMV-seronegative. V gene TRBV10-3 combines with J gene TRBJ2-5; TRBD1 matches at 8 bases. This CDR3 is CAIRGQEEETQYF. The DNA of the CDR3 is TGTGCCATCAGGGGACAGGAGGAAGAGACCCAGTACTTC.